The 23 T cell receptor beta chains reported below all come from one sample, sequenced in a study of cytomegalovirus exposure and HLA in healthy donors. Amplification used 60 Vbeta primers and 13 Jbeta primers. The repertoire was sequenced with immunoSEQ multiplex PCR; TCRdb's copy has only in-frame clones and lacks some. The sample lists tens of thousands of clones; approximately 80% were seen once. The sample taken for sequencing was PBMCs. The source is a man between 18 and 35 years old in good health and CMV-seronegative.

J is TRBJ2-2 and V is TRBV9, with 11 bases fitting TRBD2. The trim removed 0 bases at V and 3 bases at J, leaving 1 base unmatched. CDR3 length: 16 residues. In germline, CDR1 is SGDLS, CDR2 YYNGEE. CDR3 in DNA: TGTGCCAGCAGCGTAGTTAGCGGGGGGGACACCGGGGAGCTGTTTTTT. This translates into CASSVVSGGDTGELFF.

The genes are TRBV5-6 and TRBJ2-2, with a tentative D call TRBD1 (5 bases). Germline V lookup: CDR1 SGHDT, CDR2 YYEEEE. V was clipped by 0 bases and J by 3 bases, with 12 bases between them. This CDR3 comprises 16 residues. CDR3 region: CASSLGQATDTGELFF. CDR3 nucleotide sequence: TGTGCCAGCAGCTTGGGTCAGGCGACAGACACCGGGGAGCTGTTTTTT.

This clone came up a few times. V is TRBV7-2 and J is TRBJ1-2; perhaps TRBD1 as D (6 bases). Trimming cost V 4 bases and J 8 bases, with 20 bases left between them. Germline-derived CDR1 and CDR2 are SGHTA and FQGNSA. CDR3 length: 15 amino acids. CDR3 coding DNA: TGTGCCAGCAGCTCGATTACCCGGGACAACCGGGGCTACACCTTC. Translation: CASSSITRDNRGYTF. The whole variable domain, remainder taken from reference TRBV7-2 and TRBJ1-2, is GAGVSQSPSNKVTEKGKDVELRCDPISGHTALYWYRQSLGQGLEFLIYFQGNSAPDKSGLPSDRFSAERTGGSVSTLTIQRTQQEDSAVYLCASSSITRDNRGYTFGSGTRLTVV.

The chain joins TRBV5-4 to TRBJ2-3, with TRBD2 matching 7 bases. Germline CDR1 SGHNT, CDR2 YYREEE (reference sequence). V shed 2 bases, J shed 1 base, and the junction held 4 bases outside the gene matches. The CDR3 contains 15 residues. CDR3 coding DNA: TGTGCCAGCAGCTTTGCGGGGGTGCGCACAGATACGCAGTATTTT. Its translation: CASSFAGVRTDTQYF.

Regarding this clone: In the same sample, other DNA sequences code for this CDR3. The chain links TRBV4-2 to TRBJ2-3; 8 bases agree with TRBD2. Losses at the gene ends were 0 bases for V and 2 bases for J; bases not matched to a gene: 4. CDR1 LGHNA and CDR2 YNFKEQ come from the germline V gene. There are 16 residues in the CDR3. The CDR3 DNA reads as TGTGCCAGCAGCCAAGATCCGGGGGGGATCACAGATACGCAGTATTTT. This codes for CASSQDPGGITDTQYF.

This chain links TRBV2 with TRBJ1-2, with 8 bases lining up with TRBD1. Germline CDR1 and CDR2: SNHLY and FYNNEI. This CDR3 is 13 amino acids long. Trimming removed 5 bases from V and 7 bases from J; junction bases left unmatched: 6. DNA for the CDR3: TGTGCCAGCAGTTTGGGACAGGTCGCTGGCTACACCTTC. Its protein is CASSLGQVAGYTF.

The rearrangement uses TRBV7-2 and TRBJ2-3; TRBD2 matches 9 bases. Per germline, CDR1 SGHTA and CDR2 FQGNSA. V shed 1 base and J 0 bases; nucleotides not matched to a gene: 8. There are 18 residues in the CDR3. Here the CDR3 DNA reads TGTGCCAGCAGCTTAGAGGCGGGGGGGTTTACTAGCACAGATACGCAGTATTTT. Amino acids: CASSLEAGGFTSTDTQYF.

This clone appeared a few times. The chain carries TRBV7-8 and TRBJ2-2, with TRBD2 identical over 12 bases. CDR1 is SGHVS and CDR2 is FQNEAQ in the germline V gene. Trimming removed 0 bases from V and 6 bases from J; junction bases left unmatched: 11. The CDR3 loop spans 19 amino acids. The CDR3 region is CASSLATVGLAGRSGELFF. Written as DNA, the CDR3 is TGTGCCAGCAGCTTAGCTACGGTCGGACTAGCGGGGAGGTCCGGGGAGCTGTTTTTT.

This chain joins TRBV7-2 and TRBJ2-5, with TRBD2 matching 10 bases. Germline V gene lookup returns CDR1 SGHTA and CDR2 FQGNSA. V shed 0 bases, J shed 1 base, and the junction held 2 bases outside the gene matches. The CDR3 is 16 amino acids. This chain's CDR3 is CASSLASGGFQETQYF. In DNA form, the CDR3 reads TGTGCCAGCAGCTTAGCTAGCGGGGGGTTCCAAGAGACCCAGTACTTC.

This rearrangement joins TRBV7-6 to TRBJ1-4; D is undetermined. Germline values: CDR1 SGHVS, CDR2 FNYEAQ. CDR3 length: 14 amino acids. Between the trimmed V and J ends, which lost 3 bases and 0 bases, there was a span of 5 bases. The CDR3 DNA sequence: TGTGCCAGCAGCTTTCAGTCAACTAATGAAAAACTGTTTTTT. Translated: CASSFQSTNEKLFF.

The chain employs TRBV6-1 and TRBJ1-6; D not resolved. Germline-derived CDR1 and CDR2 are MNHNS and SASEGT. Trimming removed 1 base from V and 1 base from J, with 5 bases in between. The CDR3 totals 15 residues. The CDR3 nucleotides are TGTGCCAGCAGTGAAGTACAATCCTATAATTCACCCCTCCACTTT. Translated: CASSEVQSYNSPLHF.

The chain has TRBV19 and TRBJ2-3, with TRBD2 as a possible D gene (6 bases). Trimming removed 3 bases at V and 2 bases at J, with 15 bases between. CDR3 size: 16 residues. From germline, CDR1 is LNHDA and CDR2 SQIVND (reference sequence). The chain's CDR3 is CASSIGGIQPTDTQYF. In DNA, the CDR3 is TGTGCCAGTAGTATCGGGGGTATCCAACCCACAGATACGCAGTATTTT.

This clone is deemed medium-sized. The chain recombines TRBV2 with TRBJ1-2; possible D gene TRBD1, 6 bases. Germline V gene data show CDR1 as SNHLY and CDR2 as FYNNEI. V shed 8 bases and J shed 0 bases, with 19 bases lying between them. The CDR3 sequence is 16 residues long. For the CDR3, the DNA is TGTGCCAGCCACTTTAGAGGGGACAAAGCTAACTATGGCTACACCTTC. It is translated as CASHFRGDKANYGYTF.

The V and J genes are TRBV6-4 and TRBJ1-1; D gene uncertain. This CDR3 contains 13 residues. Germline CDR1 is MRHNA and CDR2 is SNTAGT. V lost 4 bases, J lost 4 bases, and 10 bases lay in between. The DNA of the CDR3 is TGTGCCAGCAGTGTATATAGAGGCACTGAAGCTTTCTTT. Amino acids: CASSVYRGTEAFF.

The chain joins TRBV29-1 to TRBJ1-1; 7 positions match TRBD1. The CDR3 is 13 residues long. Per germline, CDR1 SQVTM and CDR2 ANQGSEA. With V trimmed by 4 bases and J by 1 base, 3 bases remained unmatched. CDR3 sequence (DNA): TGCAGCGTTGTTGAGGGGGCGAACACTGAAGCTTTCTTT. The encoded protein is CSVVEGANTEAFF.

The chain combines TRBV5-1 with TRBJ1-2; 7 bases line up with TRBD1. The germline V gene encodes CDR1 SGHRS and CDR2 YFSETQ. The CDR3 consists of 13 residues. Trimming removed 5 bases from V and 6 bases from J; junction bases left unmatched: 7. CDR3 protein: CASSSGQTHGYTF. CDR3 DNA sequence: TGCGCCAGCAGTTCGGGACAGACCCATGGCTACACCTTC.

The V and J genes are TRBV7-2 and TRBJ2-2, with 9 positions matching TRBD2. CDR3 length: 18 amino acids. Per the germline V gene, CDR1 is SGHTA and CDR2 is FQGNSA. Trimming at V came to 2 bases and at J to 7 bases, leaving 14 bases not matched to a gene. The CDR3 protein is CASSLPTRAGGPGGELFF. DNA of the CDR3: TGTGCCAGCAGCTTACCGACGCGTGCGGGGGGGCCTGGCGGGGAGCTGTTTTTT.

The rearrangement uses TRBV2 and TRBJ2-7; weak D call: TRBD1 (6 bases). Trimming cost V 0 bases and J 6 bases, with 18 bases left between them. The germline V gene encodes CDR1 SNHLY and CDR2 FYNNEI. The CDR3 length is 16 residues. CDR3 in DNA: TGTGCCAGCAGTGAAGCAAAACTCCTTCTGGACAGCGAGCAGTACGTC. Its translation is CASSEAKLLLDSEQYV.

V gene TRBV27 combines with J gene TRBJ2-2; no clear D gene. CDR3 length equals 16 residues. CDR1 and CDR2 (germline): MNHEY, SMNVEV (reference sequence). The V and J ends lost 2 bases and 5 bases respectively, with 15 bases between them. The CDR3 is CASSLMSRQGTGELFF. The CDR3 DNA reads as TGTGCCAGCAGTTTAATGTCCAGACAAGGAACCGGGGAGCTGTTTTTT.

The V gene is TRBV6-6, the J gene TRBJ2-1, with 15 nucleotides matching TRBD2. V lost 4 bases and J lost 4; bases outside the gene matches: 2. CDR1 and CDR2 from the germline V gene are MNHNY and SVGAGI (reference sequence). CDR3 length: 16 amino acids. Written as DNA, the CDR3 is TGTGCCAGCAGTTCCGGGACTAGCGGGGGGTACAATGAGCAGTTCTTC. Residues: CASSSGTSGGYNEQFF.

This clone was counted only a few times. The CDR3 coding sequence is TGTGCCAGCAGTTCCCCCCCCGGGGTGGGACTAGCGCCCAATGAGCAGTTCTTC. This codes for CASSSPPGVGLAPNEQFF. The chain uses TRBV7-9 and TRBJ2-1, with 10 positions matching TRBD2. The CDR3 contains 18 residues. Germline values: CDR1 SEHNR, CDR2 FQNEAQ (reference sequence). After removal of 6 bases from V and 6 bases from J, the junction contained 17 bases not matched to a gene.

This clone came up a few times. V and J are TRBV5-1 and TRBJ2-1; TRBD2 matches 9 bases. This CDR3 spans 15 amino acids. The germline V gene encodes CDR1 SGHRS and CDR2 YFSETQ. The J segment lost 10 bases and the V segment lost 5 bases, leaving 13 bases of the junction unmatched. CDR3 in DNA: TGCGCCAGCAGATGGAGTATAGCGGGGGCCACCGAGCAGTTCTTC. Protein product: CASRWSIAGATEQFF.

CDR3 in amino acids: CASSGSSGVTDTQYF. In DNA form, the CDR3 reads TGTGCCAGCAGTGGGAGTAGCGGGGTCACAGATACGCAGTATTTT. This chain joins TRBV2 and TRBJ2-3; 8 nucleotides align to TRBD2. The CDR3 is 15 residues long. V lost 4 bases to trimming and J lost 2 bases; unmatched junction nucleotides: 5. Germline V lookup: CDR1 SNHLY, CDR2 FYNNEI.